This is a list of T cell receptor beta chains from one sample in a study of shared clonotypes between healthy human individuals. Measured with immunoSEQ multiplex PCR; TCRdb has only the in-frame clones, and not every one. The sample lists about 2.4 million clones, just over 90% occurring once. Sequencing input: naive CD4+ T cells sorted from blood. These receptors were obtained from a man younger than 35 in good health. Each CDR3 is given without its conserved first and last residue.

CDR3aa	j_gene	v_gene
ATSREGDKHYGYT	TRBJ1-2	TRBV15
ASSFAQEGEKLF	TRBJ1-4	TRBV13
ASSPGQGTYEQY	TRBJ2-7	TRBV7-6
ASSPDKVYSYEQY	TRBJ2-7	TRBV5-1
AISPGQGYEQY	TRBJ2-7	TRBV10-3
ASSYGQALGSETQY	TRBJ2-5	TRBV5-4
ASRGGRVNGELF	TRBJ2-2	TRBV19
ASSQLWGIPEAF	TRBJ1-1	TRBV23-1
AWSEQGNTEAF	TRBJ1-1	TRBV30
ASSLESHGEQF	TRBJ2-1	TRBV11-2
ASIAAGNTIY	TRBJ1-3	TRBV19
ASSAPGTSGGTQY	TRBJ2-5	TRBV6-5
ASSHWTAYEQY	TRBJ2-7	TRBV7-9
ASSLVRTGELF	TRBJ2-2	TRBV6-5
ASSTRDTQY	TRBJ2-3	TRBV28
ASSQEGTTYEQY	TRBJ2-7	TRBV4-3
ASSGEAAGNTIY	TRBJ1-3	TRBV9
ASSIGRGHSTDTQY	TRBJ2-3	TRBV19
ASSINGQGSYEQY	TRBJ2-7	TRBV19
ASSLAGALGNTIY	TRBJ1-3	TRBV28
ASSSSGTYSSPLH	TRBJ1-6	TRBV28
ASSRGRAETQY	TRBJ2-5	TRBV6-5
AWKVKTNYEQY	NA	TRBV30
ASSPGTVTETQY	TRBJ2-5	TRBV7-6
ASSLHEGAGELF	TRBJ2-2	TRBV7-7
ASSQGAGTDTQY	TRBJ2-3	TRBV4-1
ASSLVPGNTEAF	TRBJ1-1	TRBV5-1
ASSEAGEETQY	TRBJ2-5	TRBV7-9
ASSHRDSLNTEAF	TRBJ1-1	TRBV19
ASSEGEGVPYEQY	TRBJ2-7	TRBV6-1
ASSELARGQETQY	TRBJ2-5	TRBV6-1
ASGPGLATDTQY	TRBJ2-3	TRBV12-5
ASSPLSSADTQY	TRBJ2-3	TRBV18
SVPTGLQGGHDTQY	TRBJ2-3	TRBV29-1
ASSSHTLGETNYGYT	TRBJ1-2	TRBV28
ASSFGRSTDTQY	TRBJ2-3	TRBV28
ASSLVGSTDTQY	TRBJ2-3	TRBV5-4
ARTRESTDTQY	TRBJ2-3	TRBV30
AISESGLNTGELF	TRBJ2-2	TRBV10-3
ASSFHSTDTQY	TRBJ2-3	TRBV21-1
ASSLMRYTDTQY	TRBJ2-3	TRBV7-2
ASSQDGENTEAF	TRBJ1-1	TRBV4-1
ASSPRVAVTYNEQF	TRBJ2-1	TRBV18
ASRSGQHNQPQH	TRBJ1-5	TRBV6-5
ASSEQGIGELF	TRBJ2-2	TRBV6-1